This section outlines one T cell receptor beta chain sequence together with its context. Its target is not known. Terminally differentiated effector memory CD45RA+ cells were excluded from the naive CD8 cells, which were CD45RO-negative and positively selected for CCR7. This sample was included in a study of shared clonotypes between healthy human individuals. Study-wide results and limits: Deeper or shallower sequencing was expected to change how clonotypes are shared among donors.

Germline assignment: CDR1 LNHDA and CDR2 SQIVND (reference sequence). V lost 5 bases and J lost 4; bases outside the gene matches: 3. The CDR3 contains 14 residues. The protocol was immunoSEQ multiplex PCR, while the TCRdb copy is restricted to in-frame clones and leaves out a portion. This sample has hundreds of thousands of clones, with approximately 96% found just once. This sequence joins TRBV19 and TRBJ1-2; 11 bases are a match to TRBD1. Sequenced: naive CD8+ T cells sorted from blood. The sequence was obtained from a woman aged 30 to 39 in good health. The DNA for the CDR3 is TGTGCCAGTAGTCCGGGACAGGGGGTCTATGGCTACACCTTC. Translated: CASSPGQGVYGYTF.